This entry is about one T cell receptor (beta chain). Its target is not known. A read error may be the cause here, since a much bigger clone is one base away. This likely comes from a read error, as the CDR3 has no conserved phenylalanine or tryptophan at its end. The source of the sample is a study of CD8+CD57+ T cells in acquired aplastic anemia. Whole-study context: Recorded DNA amounts for sorted CD4+ and CD8+ cells had an average of around 3.5 ug.

The CDR3 covers 14 residues. Deletions cut 9 bases from V and 1 base from J, with 16 bases between. The germline CDR1 and CDR2 sequences are SGHRS and YFSETQ. Study-wide findings and caveats: No significant difference in CD8+ Simpson's diversity was found between patients and controls. Patients shared approximately 30 CD8+ CDR3 sequences with controls.

Genomic DNA templated the TCR beta VDJ and CDR3 profiling. Via MiXCR, TCRdb re-called the reads, giving one row per CDR3 protein. The table has some 190,000 distinct CDR3 sequences, 35% to 50% seen once. The gene calls are TRBV5-1 and TRBJ2-5, with no clear D. Sequencing was performed on sorted CD4+, CD8+, or CD8+CD57+ T cells (not recorded which) from PBMCs. The sequence was collected from a human donor in good health. In DNA form, the CDR3 reads TGCGCCACCTCCCTTGGTCGGCCCCAAGAGACCCAGTACTCC. The encoded protein is CATSLGRPQETQYS.